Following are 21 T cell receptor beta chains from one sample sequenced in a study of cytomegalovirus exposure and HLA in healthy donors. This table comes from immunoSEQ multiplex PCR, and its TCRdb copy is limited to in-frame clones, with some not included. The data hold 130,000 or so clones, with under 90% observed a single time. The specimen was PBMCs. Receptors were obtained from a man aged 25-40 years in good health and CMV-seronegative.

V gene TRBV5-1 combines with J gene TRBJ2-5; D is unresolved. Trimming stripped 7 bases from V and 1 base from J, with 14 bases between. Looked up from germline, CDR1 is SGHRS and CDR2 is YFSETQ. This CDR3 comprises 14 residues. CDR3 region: CASAPADTQETQYF. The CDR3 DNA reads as TGCGCCAGCGCCCCGGCCGACACCCAAGAGACCCAGTACTTC. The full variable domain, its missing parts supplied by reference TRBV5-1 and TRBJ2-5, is KAGVTQTPRYLIKTRGQQVTLSCSPISGHRSVSWYQQTPGQGLQFLFEYFSETQRNKGNFPGRFSGRQFSNSRSEMNVSTLELGDSALYLCASAPADTQETQYFGPGTRLLVL.

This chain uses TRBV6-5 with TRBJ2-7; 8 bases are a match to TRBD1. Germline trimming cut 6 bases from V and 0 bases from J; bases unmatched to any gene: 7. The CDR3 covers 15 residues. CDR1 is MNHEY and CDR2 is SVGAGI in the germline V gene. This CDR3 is CASRRSGQASYEQYF. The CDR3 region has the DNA TGTGCCAGCAGAAGGTCGGGACAGGCCTCCTACGAGCAGTACTTC.

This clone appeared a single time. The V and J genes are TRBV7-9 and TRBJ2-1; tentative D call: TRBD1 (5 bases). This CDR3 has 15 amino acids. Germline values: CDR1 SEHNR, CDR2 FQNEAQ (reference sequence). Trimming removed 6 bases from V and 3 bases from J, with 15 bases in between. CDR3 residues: CASSPDSPFYNEQFF. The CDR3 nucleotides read TGTGCCAGCAGTCCCGACAGTCCCTTCTACAATGAGCAGTTCTTC.

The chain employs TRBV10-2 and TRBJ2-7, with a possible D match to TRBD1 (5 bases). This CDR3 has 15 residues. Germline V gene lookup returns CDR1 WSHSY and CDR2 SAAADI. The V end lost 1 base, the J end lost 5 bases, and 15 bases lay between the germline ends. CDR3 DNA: TGCGCCAGCAGTGAGTTAGAGTCAGGGTGGCACGAGCAGTACTTC. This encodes CASSELESGWHEQYF.

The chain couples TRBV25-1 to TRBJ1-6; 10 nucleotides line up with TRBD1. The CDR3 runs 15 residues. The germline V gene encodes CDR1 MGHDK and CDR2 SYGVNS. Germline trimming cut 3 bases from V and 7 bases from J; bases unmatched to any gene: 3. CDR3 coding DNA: TGTGCCAGCAGTGAGCCGGGACAGGGGAATTCACCCCTCCACTTT. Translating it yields CASSEPGQGNSPLHF.

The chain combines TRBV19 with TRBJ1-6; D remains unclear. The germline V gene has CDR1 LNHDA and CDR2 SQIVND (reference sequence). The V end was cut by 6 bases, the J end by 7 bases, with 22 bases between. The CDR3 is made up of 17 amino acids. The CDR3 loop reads CASSLIGSATQNSPLHF. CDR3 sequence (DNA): TGTGCCAGTAGCCTGATCGGTTCCGCCACCCAAAATTCACCCCTCCACTTT.

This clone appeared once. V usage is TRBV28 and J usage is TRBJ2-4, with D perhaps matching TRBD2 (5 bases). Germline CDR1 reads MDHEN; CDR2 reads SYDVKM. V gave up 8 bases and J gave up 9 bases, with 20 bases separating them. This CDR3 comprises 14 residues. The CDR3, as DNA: TGTGCCAGCGCTCCCGCTAGGGAGTCTGTCATTCAGTACTTC. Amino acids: CASAPARESVIQYF.

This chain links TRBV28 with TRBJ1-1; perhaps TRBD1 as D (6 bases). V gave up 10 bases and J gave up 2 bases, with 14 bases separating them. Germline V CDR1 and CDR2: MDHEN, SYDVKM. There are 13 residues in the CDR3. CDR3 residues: CAISGTLNTEAFF. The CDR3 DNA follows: TGTGCCATTTCCGGGACACTCAACACTGAAGCTTTCTTT.

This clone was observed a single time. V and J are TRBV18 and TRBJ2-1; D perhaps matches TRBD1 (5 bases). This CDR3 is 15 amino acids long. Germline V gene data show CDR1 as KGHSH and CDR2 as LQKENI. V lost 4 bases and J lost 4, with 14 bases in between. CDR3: CASSLMTVPYNEQFF. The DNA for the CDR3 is TGTGCCAGCTCACTAATGACAGTACCGTACAATGAGCAGTTCTTC.

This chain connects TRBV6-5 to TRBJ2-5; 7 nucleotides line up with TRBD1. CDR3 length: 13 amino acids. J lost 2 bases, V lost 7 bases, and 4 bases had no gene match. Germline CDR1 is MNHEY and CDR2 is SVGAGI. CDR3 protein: CASTSTGQETQYF. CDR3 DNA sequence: TGTGCCAGCACATCGACAGGGCAAGAGACCCAGTACTTC.

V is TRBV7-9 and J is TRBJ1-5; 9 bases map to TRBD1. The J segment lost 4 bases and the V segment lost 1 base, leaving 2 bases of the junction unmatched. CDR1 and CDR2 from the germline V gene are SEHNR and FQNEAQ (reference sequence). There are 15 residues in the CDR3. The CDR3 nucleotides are TGTGCCAGCAGCTTAGAAGGACAGGGGAATCAGCCCCAGCATTTT. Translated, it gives CASSLEGQGNQPQHF.

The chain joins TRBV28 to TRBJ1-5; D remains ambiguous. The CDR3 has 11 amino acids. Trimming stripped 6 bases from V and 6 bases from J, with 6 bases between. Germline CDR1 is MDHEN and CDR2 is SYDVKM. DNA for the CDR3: TGTGCCAGCAGATCTACTCAGCCCCAGCATTTT. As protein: CASRSTQPQHF.

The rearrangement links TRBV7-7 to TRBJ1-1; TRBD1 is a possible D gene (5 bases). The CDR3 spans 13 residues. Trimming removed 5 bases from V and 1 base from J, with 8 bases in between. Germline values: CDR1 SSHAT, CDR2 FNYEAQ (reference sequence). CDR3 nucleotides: TGTGCCAGCAGCGAAACAGGGAACACTGAAGCTTTCTTT. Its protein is CASSETGNTEAFF. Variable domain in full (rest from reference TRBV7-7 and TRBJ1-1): GAGVSQSPRYKVTKRGQDVTLRCDPISSHATLYWYQQALGQGPEFLTYFNYEAQPDKSGLPSDRFSAERPEGSISTLTIQRTEQRDSAMYRCASSETGNTEAFFGQGTRLTVV.

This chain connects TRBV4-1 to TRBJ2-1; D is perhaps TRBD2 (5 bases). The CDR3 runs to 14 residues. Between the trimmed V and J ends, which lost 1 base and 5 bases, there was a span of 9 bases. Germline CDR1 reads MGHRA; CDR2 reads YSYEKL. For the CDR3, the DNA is TGCGCCAGCAGCCAAGTAGGGAGCCACAATGAGCAGTTCTTC. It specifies CASSQVGSHNEQFF.

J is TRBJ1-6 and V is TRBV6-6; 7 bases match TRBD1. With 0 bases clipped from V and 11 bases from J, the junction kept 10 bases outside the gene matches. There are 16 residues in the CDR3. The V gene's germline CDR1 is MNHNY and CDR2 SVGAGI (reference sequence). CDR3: CASSYSIGTDKTPLHF. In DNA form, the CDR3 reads TGTGCCAGCAGTTACTCGATCGGGACAGATAAAACACCCCTCCACTTT.

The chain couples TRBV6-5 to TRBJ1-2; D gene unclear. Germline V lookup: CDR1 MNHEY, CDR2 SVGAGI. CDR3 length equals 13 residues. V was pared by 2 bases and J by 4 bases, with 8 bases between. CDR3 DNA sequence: TGTGCCAGCAGTTACGAGGAAATCTATGGCTACACCTTC. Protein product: CASSYEEIYGYTF.

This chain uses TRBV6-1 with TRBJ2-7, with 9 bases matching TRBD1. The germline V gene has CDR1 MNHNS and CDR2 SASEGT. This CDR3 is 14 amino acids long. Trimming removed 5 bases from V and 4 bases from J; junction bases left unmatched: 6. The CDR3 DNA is TGTGCCAGCAGTACCCGGACAGGGGCGTACGAGCAGTACTTC. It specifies CASSTRTGAYEQYF.

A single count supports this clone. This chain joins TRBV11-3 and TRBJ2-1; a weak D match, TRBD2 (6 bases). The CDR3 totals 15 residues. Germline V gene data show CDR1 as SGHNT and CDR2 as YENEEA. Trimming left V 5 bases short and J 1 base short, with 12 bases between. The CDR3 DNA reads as TGTGCCAGCAGCCGCGGGGCCGCTTCCTACAATGAGCAGTTCTTC. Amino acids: CASSRGAASYNEQFF.

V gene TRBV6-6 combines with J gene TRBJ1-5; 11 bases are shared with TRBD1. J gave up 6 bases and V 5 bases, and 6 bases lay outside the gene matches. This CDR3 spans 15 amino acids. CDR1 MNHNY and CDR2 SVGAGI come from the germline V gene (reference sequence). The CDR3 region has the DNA TGTGCCAGCAGTCTCGGGACAGGGGGAATTCAGCCCCAGCATTTT. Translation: CASSLGTGGIQPQHF.

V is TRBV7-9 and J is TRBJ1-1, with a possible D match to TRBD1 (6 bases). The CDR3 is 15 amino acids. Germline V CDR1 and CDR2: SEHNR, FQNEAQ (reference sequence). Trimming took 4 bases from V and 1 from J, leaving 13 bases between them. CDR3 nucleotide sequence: TGTGCCAGCAGCTCCTACAGGGATGAGAACACTGAAGCTTTCTTT. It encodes CASSSYRDENTEAFF.

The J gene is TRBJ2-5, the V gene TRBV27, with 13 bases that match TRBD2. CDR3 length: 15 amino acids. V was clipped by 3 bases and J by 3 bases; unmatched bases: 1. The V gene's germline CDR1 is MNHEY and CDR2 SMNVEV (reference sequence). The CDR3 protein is CASSLGTSGKETQYF. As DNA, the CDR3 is TGTGCCAGCAGTTTGGGGACTAGCGGGAAAGAGACCCAGTACTTC.